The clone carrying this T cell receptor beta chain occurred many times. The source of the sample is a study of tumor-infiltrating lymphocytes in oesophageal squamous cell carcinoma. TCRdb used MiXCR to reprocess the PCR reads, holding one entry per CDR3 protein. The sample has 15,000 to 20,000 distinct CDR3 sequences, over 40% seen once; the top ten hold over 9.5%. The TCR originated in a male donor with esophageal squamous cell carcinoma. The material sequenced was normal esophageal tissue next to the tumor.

The CDR3 nucleotides read TGTGCCAGCAGTTTGGATAGCGGGAGCACAGATACGCAGTATTTT. Translating gives CASSLDSGSTDTQYF. The rearrangement uses TRBV28 and TRBJ2-3; TRBD2 aligns across 7 bases. CDR3 length: 15 residues. CDR1 is MDHEN, CDR2 SYDVKM, per germline. V lost 3 bases to trimming and J lost 0 bases; unmatched junction nucleotides: 3. The full variable domain, completed using reference TRBV28 and TRBJ2-3, is DVKVTQSSRYLVKRTGEKVFLECVQDMDHENMFWYRQDPGLGLRLIYFSYDVKMKEKGDIPEGYSVSREKKERFSLILESASTNQTSMYLCASSLDSGSTDTQYFGPGTRLTVL.